The entry that follows covers one T cell receptor beta chain sequence. The J segment lost 8 bases and the V segment lost 9 bases, leaving 8 bases of the junction unmatched. Per the germline V gene, CDR1 is MNHEY and CDR2 is SVGAGI. CDR3 size: 12 residues. The data are from a study of OX40 agonist ivuxolimab in advanced cancers. The table came from immunoSEQ multiplex PCR; TCRdb's copy has only in-frame clones and leaves some out. The data hold about 74,000 clones, with more than 65% observed a single time. V and J are TRBV6-5 and TRBJ1-2; 8 bases match TRBD1. The sequenced sample was CD4+ or CD8+ T cells sorted from blood, obtained in a trial of the OX40 agonist ivuxolimab. This TCR was sampled from an adult with an advanced solid tumor such as melanoma, head and neck, liver or kidney cancer. CDR3 residues: CASKATGGGYTF. For the CDR3, the DNA is TGTGCCAGTAAGGCAACAGGGGGAGGCTACACCTTC.